The entry below gives a single TCR beta chain sequence along with its context. In the authors' workflow: Reference gene primer amplification gave estimated nucleated cell counts. Profiled with immunoSEQ multiplex PCR; TCRdb holds only in-frame clones, not every one. D and trimming were read from the DNA, whereas the V and J calls and clone size are those reported in that table. This table has over 140,000 clones, 60% to 85% appearing once. This sample stems from a study of blood T cell repertoires in COVID-19. Per the germline V gene, CDR1 is MNHEY and CDR2 is SVGAGI. Trimming stripped 6 bases from V and 2 bases from J, with 14 bases between. The CDR3 is made up of 15 amino acids.

The sequence was obtained from a woman older than 75 with active or convalescent COVID-19. This sequence joins TRBV6-5 and TRBJ1-5; D unresolved. The sequenced sample consisted of peripheral blood. CDR3 DNA: TGTGCCAGCAGAGTTAGGGAGTTGGGCAATCAGCCCCAGCATTTT. Its protein product is CASRVRELGNQPQHF.